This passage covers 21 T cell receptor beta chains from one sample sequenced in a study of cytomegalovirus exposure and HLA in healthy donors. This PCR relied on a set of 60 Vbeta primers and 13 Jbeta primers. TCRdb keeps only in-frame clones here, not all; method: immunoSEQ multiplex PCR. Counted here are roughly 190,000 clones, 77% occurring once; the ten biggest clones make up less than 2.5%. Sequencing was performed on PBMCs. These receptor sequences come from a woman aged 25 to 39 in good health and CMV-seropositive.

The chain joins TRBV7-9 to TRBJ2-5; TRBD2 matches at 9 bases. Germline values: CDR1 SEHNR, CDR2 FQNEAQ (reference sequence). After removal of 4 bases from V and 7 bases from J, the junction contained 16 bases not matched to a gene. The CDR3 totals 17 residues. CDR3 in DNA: TGTGCCAGCAGCTACCGTAGCGGGGGCCAACCGGGGGGGACCCAGTACTTC. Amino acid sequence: CASSYRSGGQPGGTQYF.

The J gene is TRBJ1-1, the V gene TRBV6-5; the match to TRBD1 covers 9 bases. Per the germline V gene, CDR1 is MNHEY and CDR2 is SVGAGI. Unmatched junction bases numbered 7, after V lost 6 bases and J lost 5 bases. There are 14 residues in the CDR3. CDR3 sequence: CASRRGQGGTEAFF. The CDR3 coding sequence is TGTGCCAGCAGGCGGGGACAGGGTGGGACTGAAGCTTTCTTT.

CDR3 amino acids: CASSSDRGANQPQHF. CDR3 nucleotides: TGTGCCAGCAGCTCAGACAGGGGGGCGAATCAGCCCCAGCATTTT. The rearrangement links TRBV7-9 to TRBJ1-5; TRBD1 agrees at 9 bases. This CDR3 spans 15 amino acids. The ends lost 4 bases at V and 4 bases at J; junction bases unmatched: 5. Germline V gene sequence: CDR1 SEHNR, CDR2 FQNEAQ (reference sequence).

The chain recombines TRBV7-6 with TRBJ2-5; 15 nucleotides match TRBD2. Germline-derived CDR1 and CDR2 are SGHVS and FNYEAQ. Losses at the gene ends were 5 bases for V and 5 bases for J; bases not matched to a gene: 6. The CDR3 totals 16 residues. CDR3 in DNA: TGTGCCAGCAGCCTAGGACTAGCGGGGGGGCAGGAGACCCAGTACTTC. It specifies CASSLGLAGGQETQYF.

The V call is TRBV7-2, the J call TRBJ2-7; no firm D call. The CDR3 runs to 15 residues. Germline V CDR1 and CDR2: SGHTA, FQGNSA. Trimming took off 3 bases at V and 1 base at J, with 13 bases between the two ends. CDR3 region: CASSFIAVESYEQYF. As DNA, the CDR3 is TGTGCCAGCAGCTTTATAGCAGTGGAGTCCTACGAGCAGTACTTC.

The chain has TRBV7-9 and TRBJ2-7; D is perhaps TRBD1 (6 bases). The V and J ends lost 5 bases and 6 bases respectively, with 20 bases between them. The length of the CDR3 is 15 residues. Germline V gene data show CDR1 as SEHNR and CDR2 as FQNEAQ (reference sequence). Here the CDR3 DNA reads TGTGCCAGCAGCCTCCGACAGGTCCGCGCAATCGAGCAGTACTTC. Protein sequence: CASSLRQVRAIEQYF.

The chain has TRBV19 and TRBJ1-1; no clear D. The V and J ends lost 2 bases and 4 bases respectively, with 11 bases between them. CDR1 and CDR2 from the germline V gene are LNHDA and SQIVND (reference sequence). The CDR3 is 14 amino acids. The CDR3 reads CASSISGPSTEAFF. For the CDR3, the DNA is TGTGCCAGTAGTATAAGTGGGCCGAGCACTGAAGCTTTCTTT.

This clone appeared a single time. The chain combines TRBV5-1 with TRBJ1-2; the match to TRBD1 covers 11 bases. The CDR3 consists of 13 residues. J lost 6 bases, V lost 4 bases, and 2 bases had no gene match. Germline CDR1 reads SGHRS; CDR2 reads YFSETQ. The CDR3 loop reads CASSAGQGDGYTF. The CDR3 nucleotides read TGCGCCAGCAGCGCGGGACAGGGGGATGGCTACACCTTC.

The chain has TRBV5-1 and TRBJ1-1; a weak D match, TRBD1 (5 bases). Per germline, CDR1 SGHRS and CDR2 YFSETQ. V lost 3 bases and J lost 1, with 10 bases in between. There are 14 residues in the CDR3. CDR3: CASSYGGGNTEAFF. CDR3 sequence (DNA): TGCGCCAGCAGCTACGGGGGGGGGAACACTGAAGCTTTCTTT.

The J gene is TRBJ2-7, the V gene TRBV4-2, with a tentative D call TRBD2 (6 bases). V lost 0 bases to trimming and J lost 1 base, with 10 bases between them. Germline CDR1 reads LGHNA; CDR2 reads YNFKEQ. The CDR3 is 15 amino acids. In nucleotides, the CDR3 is TGTGCCAGCAGCCAAGAACCTGGGACTTCCTACGAGCAGTACTTC. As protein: CASSQEPGTSYEQYF.

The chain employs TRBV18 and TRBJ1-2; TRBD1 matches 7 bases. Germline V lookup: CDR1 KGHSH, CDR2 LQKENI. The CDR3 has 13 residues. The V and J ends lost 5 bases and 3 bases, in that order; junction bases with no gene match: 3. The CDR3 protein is CASSFGQDYGYTF. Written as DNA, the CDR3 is TGTGCCAGCTCATTCGGACAGGACTATGGCTACACCTTC.

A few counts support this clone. The CDR3 loop reads CATSRDRNRLSNQPQHF. For the CDR3, the DNA is TGTGCCACCAGCAGAGATCGGAACAGGTTGAGCAATCAGCCCCAGCATTTT. The chain carries TRBV15 and TRBJ1-5; tentatively, D is TRBD1 (5 bases). The CDR3 spans 17 residues. Looked up from germline, CDR1 is LNHNV and CDR2 is YYDKDF (reference sequence). Trimming stripped 0 bases from V and 1 base from J, with 13 bases between.

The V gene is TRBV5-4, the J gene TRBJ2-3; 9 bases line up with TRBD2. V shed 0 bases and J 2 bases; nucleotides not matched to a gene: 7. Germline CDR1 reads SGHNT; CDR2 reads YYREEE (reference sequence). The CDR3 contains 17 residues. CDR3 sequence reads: CASSLGAGGLATDTQYF. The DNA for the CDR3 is TGTGCCAGCAGCTTGGGAGCGGGGGGCCTTGCCACAGATACGCAGTATTTT.

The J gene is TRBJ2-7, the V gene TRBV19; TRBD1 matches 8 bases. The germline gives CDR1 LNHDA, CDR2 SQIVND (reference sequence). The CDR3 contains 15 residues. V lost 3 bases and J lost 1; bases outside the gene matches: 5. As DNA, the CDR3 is TGTGCCAGTAGTATCTGGCAGGGGGCTTCCTACGAGCAGTACTTC. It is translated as CASSIWQGASYEQYF. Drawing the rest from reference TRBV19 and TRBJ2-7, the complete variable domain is DGGITQSPKYLFRKEGQNVTLSCEQNLNHDAMYWYRQDPGQGLRLIYYSQIVNDFQKGDIAEGYSVSREKKESFPLTVTSAQKNPTAFYLCASSIWQGASYEQYFGPGTRLTVT.

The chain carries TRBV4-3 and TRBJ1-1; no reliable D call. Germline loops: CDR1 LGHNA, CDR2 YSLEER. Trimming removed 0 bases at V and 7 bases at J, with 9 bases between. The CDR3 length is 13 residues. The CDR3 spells CASSQEGGLEAFF. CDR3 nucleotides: TGCGCCAGCAGCCAAGAGGGCGGGCTTGAAGCTTTCTTT.

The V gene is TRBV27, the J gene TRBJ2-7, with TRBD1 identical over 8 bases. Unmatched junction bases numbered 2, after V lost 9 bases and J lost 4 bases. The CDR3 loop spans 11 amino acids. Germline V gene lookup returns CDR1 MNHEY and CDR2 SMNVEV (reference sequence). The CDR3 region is CASRDRYEQYF. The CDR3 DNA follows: TGTGCCAGTCGGGACAGGTACGAGCAGTACTTC.

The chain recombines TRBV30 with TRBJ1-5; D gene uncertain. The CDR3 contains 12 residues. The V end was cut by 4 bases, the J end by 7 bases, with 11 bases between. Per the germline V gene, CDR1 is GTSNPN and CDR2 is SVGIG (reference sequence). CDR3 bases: TGTGCCTGGAATAGCGTAGGACAGCCCCAGCATTTT. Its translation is CAWNSVGQPQHF.

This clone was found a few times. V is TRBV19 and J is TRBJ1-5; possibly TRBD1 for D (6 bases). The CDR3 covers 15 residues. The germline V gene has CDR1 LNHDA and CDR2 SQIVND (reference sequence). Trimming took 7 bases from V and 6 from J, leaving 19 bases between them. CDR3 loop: CASTPNTGTGQPQHF. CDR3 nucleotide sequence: TGTGCCAGTACCCCGAATACAGGGACGGGTCAGCCCCAGCATTTT.

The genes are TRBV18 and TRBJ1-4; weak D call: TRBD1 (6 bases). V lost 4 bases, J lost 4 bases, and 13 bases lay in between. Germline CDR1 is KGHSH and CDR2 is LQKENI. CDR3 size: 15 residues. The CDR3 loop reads CASSLPGHGNEKLFF. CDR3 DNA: TGTGCCAGCTCACTTCCGGGACACGGTAATGAAAAACTGTTTTTT.

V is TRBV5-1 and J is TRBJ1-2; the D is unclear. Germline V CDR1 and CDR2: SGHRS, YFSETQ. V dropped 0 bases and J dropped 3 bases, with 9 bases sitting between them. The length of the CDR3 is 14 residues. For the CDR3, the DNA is TGCGCCAGCAGCTTGGCAGGTTATGACTATGGCTACACCTTC. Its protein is CASSLAGYDYGYTF. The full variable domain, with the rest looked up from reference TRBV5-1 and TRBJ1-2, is KAGVTQTPRYLIKTRGQQVTLSCSPISGHRSVSWYQQTPGQGLQFLFEYFSETQRNKGNFPGRFSGRQFSNSRSEMNVSTLELGDSALYLCASSLAGYDYGYTFGSGTRLTVV.

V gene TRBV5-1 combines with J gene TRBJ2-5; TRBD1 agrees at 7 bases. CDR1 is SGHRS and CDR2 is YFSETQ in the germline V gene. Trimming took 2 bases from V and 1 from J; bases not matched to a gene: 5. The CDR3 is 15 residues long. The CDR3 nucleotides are TGCGCCAGCAGCTTCCAGGGGGTCCCCCAAGAGACCCAGTACTTC. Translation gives CASSFQGVPQETQYF. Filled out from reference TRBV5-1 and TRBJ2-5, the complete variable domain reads KAGVTQTPRYLIKTRGQQVTLSCSPISGHRSVSWYQQTPGQGLQFLFEYFSETQRNKGNFPGRFSGRQFSNSRSEMNVSTLELGDSALYLCASSFQGVPQETQYFGPGTRLLVL.